Shown below are 20 T cell receptor beta chains from a single sample sequenced in a study of early T cells in non-severe SARS-CoV-2 infection. TCRdb re-derived calls from the 5' RACE reads in MiXCR, one entry per CDR3 protein. Found here are approximately 76,000 distinct CDR3 sequences, 11% to 15% of them singletons; the top ten hold roughly 3.1%. The sample comprised whole blood. The receptor set was obtained from an adult who was a healthcare worker with PCR-confirmed SARS-CoV-2 infection or an uninfected control (not recorded which).

The gene calls are TRBV7-9 and TRBJ2-3; the D gene is possibly TRBD1 (5 bases). The ends were cut back, 5 bases at V and 0 bases at J, with 15 bases in the middle. CDR1 and CDR2 (germline): SEHNR, FQNEAQ (reference sequence). The length of the CDR3 is 16 residues. The CDR3 DNA reads as TGTGCCAGCAGCCTCCAGGGTTGGCAGAGCACAGATACGCAGTATTTT. Protein sequence: CASSLQGWQSTDTQYF. The full variable domain, with the rest looked up from reference TRBV7-9 and TRBJ2-3, is DTGVSQNPRHKITKRGQNVTFRCDPISEHNRLYWYRQTLGQGPEFLTYFQNEAQLEKSRLLSDRFSAERPKGSFSTLEIQRTEQGDSAMYLCASSLQGWQSTDTQYFGPGTRLTVL.

This clonotype was detected only a few times. V gene TRBV20-1 combines with J gene TRBJ2-2; TRBD2 matches at 8 bases. The germline CDR1 and CDR2 sequences are DFQATT and SNEGSKA (reference sequence). The CDR3 is 15 residues long. Unmatched junction bases numbered 4, after V lost 0 bases and J lost 4 bases. The CDR3: CSARDRGRTTGELFF. CDR3 bases: TGCAGTGCTAGAGATCGCGGGAGGACCACCGGGGAGCTGTTTTTT.

The chain combines TRBV12-3 or TRBV12-4 with TRBJ1-4; no clear D gene. Trimming took off 3 bases at V and 0 bases at J, with 8 bases between the two ends. This CDR3 is built from 15 residues. CDR3 nucleotide sequence: TGTGCCAGCAGTTTGAACGGACCAACTAATGAAAAACTGTTTTTT. Its translation is CASSLNGPTNEKLFF.

J is TRBJ2-5 and V is TRBV24-1; TRBD2 matches at 12 bases. CDR1 and CDR2 from the germline V gene are KGHDR and SFDVKD. Trimming cost V 4 bases and J 3 bases; bases outside gene matches: 8. This CDR3 has 17 residues. The CDR3 DNA reads as TGTGCCACCAGTGACGCTGTACTAGCGGGAGGAGAAGAGACCCAGTACTTC. Its protein product is CATSDAVLAGGEETQYF.

The V gene is TRBV2, the J gene TRBJ2-5; 7 bases fit TRBD1. Per the germline V gene, CDR1 is SNHLY and CDR2 is FYNNEI. The CDR3 loop spans 12 amino acids. The ends lost 8 bases at V and 2 bases at J; junction bases unmatched: 2. The CDR3 DNA follows: TGTGCCAGCGGGGACAGACAAGAGACCCAGTACTTC. Protein sequence: CASGDRQETQYF. The complete variable domain, with remaining parts taken from reference TRBV2 and TRBJ2-5, reads EPEVTQTPSHQVTQMGQEVILRCVPISNHLYFYWYRQILGQKVEFLVSFYNNEISEKSEIFDDQFSVERPDGSNFTLKIRSTKLEDSAMYFCASGDRQETQYFGPGTRLLVL.

As regards this clonotype: Its ends do not fully match the called genes, so a read error is possible. The chain combines TRBV7-9 with TRBJ2-7; 10 bases map to TRBD1. The CDR3 is made up of 15 amino acids. Germline-derived CDR1 and CDR2 are SEHNR and FQNEAQ (reference sequence). CDR3 residues: CASSPGGQGSGEQYF. CDR3 DNA: TGCGCCAGCAGCCCAGGGGGACAGGGGTCGGGAGAGCAGTACTTC.

This sequence joins TRBV12-3 or TRBV12-4 and TRBJ2-1; TRBD2 matches at 9 bases. The CDR3 loop spans 15 amino acids. V trimming: 7 bases; J trimming: 9 bases; junction bases outside the gene matches: 13. The CDR3: CASTPSGGRSVEQFF. The CDR3 DNA follows: TGTGCCAGCACCCCAAGCGGGGGGCGGTCGGTTGAGCAGTTCTTC.

This clonotype came up many times. The chain links TRBV4-1 to TRBJ2-3; 8 positions match TRBD2. V shed 2 bases, J shed 0 bases, and the junction held 10 bases outside the gene matches. Germline V gene sequence: CDR1 MGHRA, CDR2 YSYEKL. The CDR3 covers 18 residues. Here the CDR3 reads CASSQRPQLADSTDTQYF. In DNA form, the CDR3 reads TGCGCCAGCAGCCAACGACCCCAACTAGCGGATAGCACAGATACGCAGTATTTT.

This clonotype was counted at least ten times. V usage is TRBV25-1 and J usage is TRBJ2-3, with D uncertain. Germline V CDR1 and CDR2: MGHDK, SYGVNS. This CDR3 is 16 amino acids long. With 6 bases removed from V and 4 bases from J, the gap between germline ends came to 20 bases. The CDR3 nucleotides are TGTGCCAGCAGACGCTCAGGATCTTCCATGGCAGATACGCAGTATTTT. Encoded protein: CASRRSGSSMADTQYF.

The sample holds a few counts of this clonotype. V is TRBV29-1 and J is TRBJ1-1, with D unresolved. The CDR3 totals 13 residues. Germline V lookup: CDR1 SQVTM, CDR2 ANQGSEA. V lost 6 bases and J lost 3, with 14 bases in between. The CDR3 sequence is CSVETSSYTEAFF. The CDR3 DNA follows: TGCAGCGTCGAGACCAGTAGCTACACTGAAGCTTTCTTT.

This clonotype has more than one count but fewer than ten. The chain couples TRBV7-9 to TRBJ2-2, with D perhaps matching TRBD1 (6 bases). The V and J ends lost 5 bases and 7 bases respectively, with 23 bases between them. Germline CDR1 is SEHNR and CDR2 is FQNEAQ (reference sequence). The CDR3 has 17 residues. CDR3: CASSLGNGQGKDGELFF. The CDR3 nucleotides read TGTGCCAGCAGCCTGGGGAACGGGCAGGGGAAGGACGGGGAGCTGTTTTTT.

This chain links TRBV7-9 with TRBJ2-1; 8 nucleotides line up with TRBD2. Germline loops: CDR1 SEHNR, CDR2 FQNEAQ (reference sequence). After removal of 3 bases from V and 4 bases from J, the junction contained 14 bases not matched to a gene. This CDR3 has 18 residues. DNA for the CDR3: TGTGCCAGCAGCTTCGGTCTAGCGGGCCGTCGGGGGTACAATGAGCAGTTCTTC. Protein sequence: CASSFGLAGRRGYNEQFF.

The gene calls are TRBV12-3 or TRBV12-4 and TRBJ1-1, with D uncertain. The V gene lost 0 bases and the J gene lost 3 bases, with 8 bases spanning the gap. The CDR3 consists of 14 residues. The CDR3 DNA reads as TGTGCCAGCAGTTTAGCCCCGGGTTACACTGAAGCTTTCTTT. Its protein product is CASSLAPGYTEAFF.

Points on this clonotype: Since a much larger clone is just one base distant, this may be a read error. This chain connects TRBV5-1 to TRBJ2-3; 9 bases agree with TRBD1. CDR3 length equals 15 residues. The germline gives CDR1 SGHRS, CDR2 YFSETQ. The CDR3 coding sequence is TGCACCAGCAGCCAAAGGACAGGGGACACAGATACGCAGTATTTT. It specifies CTSSQRTGDTDTQYF.

This clonotype was recorded many times. The chain uses TRBV30 and TRBJ2-5; D possibly corresponds to TRBD2 (6 bases). The V gene lost 4 bases and the J gene lost 8 bases, with 14 bases spanning the gap. The CDR3 is made up of 12 amino acids. The germline CDR1 and CDR2 sequences are GTSNPN and SVGIG (reference sequence). The CDR3 region is CAWKASAETQYF. The DNA for the CDR3 is TGTGCCTGGAAAGCTAGCGCGGAAACCCAGTACTTC. Full variable domain (remainder filled in from reference TRBV30 and TRBJ2-5): SQTIHQWPATLVQPVGSPLSLECTVEGTSNPNLYWYRQAAGRGLQLLFYSVGIGQISSEVPQNLSASRPQDRQFILSSKKLLLSDSGFYLCAWKASAETQYFGPGTRLLVL.

In its sample, this clonotype was seen a few times. The genes are TRBV29-1 and TRBJ2-7, with 9 nucleotides matching TRBD2. The CDR3 has 12 amino acids. J was trimmed by 6 bases and V by 3 bases; bases with no gene match: 3. The V gene's germline CDR1 is SQVTM and CDR2 ANQGSEA. The chain's CDR3 is CSVEGLALEQYF. The CDR3 DNA sequence: TGCAGCGTTGAGGGACTAGCTCTCGAGCAGTACTTC.

This chain joins TRBV10-2 and TRBJ2-1; 11 nucleotides match TRBD2. The ends lost 3 bases at V and 3 bases at J; junction bases unmatched: 4. Germline CDR1 WSHSY, CDR2 SAAADI. The CDR3 runs 16 residues. CDR3 DNA: TGCGCCAGCAGTGACACTAGCGGGAGACACTACAATGAGCAGTTCTTC. The encoded protein is CASSDTSGRHYNEQFF.

This chain joins TRBV20-1 and TRBJ2-1, with TRBD1 identical over 7 bases. V shed 3 bases, J shed 8 bases, and the junction held 7 bases outside the gene matches. The CDR3 contains 13 residues. Germline V lookup: CDR1 DFQATT, CDR2 SNEGSKA (reference sequence). The DNA of the CDR3 is TGCAGTGCTAGTTCTAACAGGGGCGATGAGCAGTTCTTC. Translating gives CSASSNRGDEQFF.

This rearrangement joins TRBV20-1 to TRBJ2-3; D possibly corresponds to TRBD1 (6 bases). V dropped 1 base and J dropped 2 bases, with 13 bases sitting between them. Germline CDR1 reads DFQATT; CDR2 reads SNEGSKA (reference sequence). The CDR3 is 15 residues long. The CDR3 nucleotides read TGCAGTGCTAGAGGCCCGACAGGAGCCACAGATACGCAGTATTTT. Residues: CSARGPTGATDTQYF.

This clonotype was detected a few times. The chain is built from TRBV11-2 and TRBJ2-3; D unresolved. CDR3 length: 13 residues. CDR1 and CDR2 from the germline V gene are SGHAT and FQNNGV. The V gene lost 2 bases and the J gene lost 4 bases, with 7 bases spanning the gap. CDR3 DNA: TGTGCCAGCAGCTTAAGGTTTTCAGATACGCAGTATTTT. It translates to CASSLRFSDTQYF.